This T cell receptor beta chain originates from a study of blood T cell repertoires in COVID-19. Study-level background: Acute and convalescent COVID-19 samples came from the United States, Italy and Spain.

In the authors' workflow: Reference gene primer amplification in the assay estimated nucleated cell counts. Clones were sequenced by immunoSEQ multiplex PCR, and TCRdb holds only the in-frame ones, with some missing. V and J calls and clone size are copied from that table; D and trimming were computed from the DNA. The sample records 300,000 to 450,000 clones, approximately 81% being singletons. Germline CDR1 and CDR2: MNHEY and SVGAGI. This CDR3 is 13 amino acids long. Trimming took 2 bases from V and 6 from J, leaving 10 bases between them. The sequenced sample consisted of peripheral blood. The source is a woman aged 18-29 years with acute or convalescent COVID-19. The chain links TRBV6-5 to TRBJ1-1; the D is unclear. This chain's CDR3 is CASSYGHRSEAFF. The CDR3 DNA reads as TGTGCCAGCAGTTACGGCCATCGATCTGAAGCTTTCTTT.